These 27 T cell receptor beta chains share one sample of origin, sequenced in a study of Ad26.COV2.S vaccination and SARS-CoV-2 variants. Here immunoSEQ multiplex PCR was the method, and the copy in TCRdb shows in-frame clones only, minus some. Of roughly 450,000 clones listed, around 90% are singletons. Stated treatment: about 20 received Ad26.COV2.S at low or high dose, single or two shots; roughly five received placebo; per-sample allocation not given. Collection of samples fell on day 63 after the first vaccine or placebo injection. The material was peripheral blood, obtained in a trial of Ad26.COV2.S vaccine versus placebo. The source is a person between 18 and 65 years old who received the Ad26.COV2.S COVID-19 vaccine or a placebo.

This chain uses TRBV10-3 with TRBJ1-2, with D possibly being TRBD1 (5 bases). Trimming shortened V by 2 bases and J by 6 bases, and 16 bases separated the two germline ends. The CDR3 totals 15 residues. CDR1 ENHRY and CDR2 SYGVKD come from the germline V gene. The CDR3 sequence: CAISEPGGGTDGYTF. CDR3 nucleotide sequence: TGTGCCATCAGTGAGCCCGGGGGGGGGACGGATGGCTACACCTTC.

The chain couples TRBV19 to TRBJ1-6; 7 nucleotides line up with TRBD1. Germline trimming cut 3 bases from V and 4 bases from J; bases unmatched to any gene: 3. This CDR3 is 15 amino acids long. Germline V gives CDR1 LNHDA, CDR2 SQIVND (reference sequence). CDR3 protein: CASSMRDSYNSPLHF. The CDR3 nucleotides read TGTGCCAGTAGTATGAGGGACAGTTATAATTCACCCCTCCACTTT.

This sequence joins TRBV24-1 and TRBJ2-1; the match to TRBD2 covers 13 bases. V trimming: 4 bases; J trimming: 8 bases; junction bases outside the gene matches: 16. Germline loops: CDR1 KGHDR, CDR2 SFDVKD. CDR3 length equals 19 residues. The CDR3 nucleotides read TGTGCCACCAGTGACCTGAGTCAGGGACTAGCGGGAAAAACTTATGAGCAGTTCTTC. Its translation is CATSDLSQGLAGKTYEQFF.

The gene calls are TRBV7-8 and TRBJ2-5, with a possible D match to TRBD1 (5 bases). Germline CDR1 reads SGHVS; CDR2 reads FQNEAQ. Trimming cost V 2 bases and J 1 base, with 8 bases left between them. The CDR3 has 14 amino acids. CDR3 DNA: TGTGCCAGCAGCTTATCGACAGCCCAAGAGACCCAGTACTTC. Protein product: CASSLSTAQETQYF.

The chain couples TRBV12-3 or TRBV12-4 to TRBJ1-2; D not resolved. Trimming took 6 bases from V and 12 from J, leaving 17 bases between them. This CDR3 is built from 12 residues. CDR3 residues: CASRVGSVADTF. DNA for the CDR3: TGTGCCAGCAGAGTTGGGTCGGTGGCGGACACCTTC.

A single count supports this clone. This CDR3 is CASSPPSTGGLYEQYF. As DNA, the CDR3 is TGTGCCAGCTCACCACCGTCAACGGGAGGACTCTACGAGCAGTACTTC. This chain uses TRBV18 with TRBJ2-7; the match to TRBD2 covers 7 bases. CDR1 is KGHSH and CDR2 is LQKENI in the germline V gene. This CDR3 spans 16 amino acids. V lost 0 bases to trimming and J lost 3 bases; unmatched junction nucleotides: 8.

This chain uses TRBV4-2 with TRBJ1-1; D might be TRBD1 (5 bases). Per germline, CDR1 LGHNA and CDR2 YNFKEQ. The V and J ends lost 0 bases and 5 bases respectively, with 10 bases between them. The CDR3 length is 14 residues. The CDR3 DNA reads as TGTGCCAGCAGCCAAGATCGCGGGGGAACTGAAGCTTTCTTT. Its translation: CASSQDRGGTEAFF.

The CDR3: CASSLGSEQFF. CDR3 sequence (DNA): TGTGCCAGCAGCTTAGGGTCAGAGCAGTTCTTC. This chain links TRBV11-2 with TRBJ2-1; the D is unclear. The V and J ends lost 1 base and 10 bases respectively, with 5 bases between them. Germline CDR1 and CDR2: SGHAT and FQNNGV. This CDR3 region has 11 residues.

This clone came up once. This rearrangement joins TRBV11-2 to TRBJ1-2, with TRBD1 matching over 8 bases. There are 15 residues in the CDR3. Germline V gene data show CDR1 as SGHAT and CDR2 as FQNNGV. J was trimmed by 4 bases and V by 1 base; bases with no gene match: 5. The chain's CDR3 is CASSLGQGRVYGYTF. CDR3 sequence (DNA): TGTGCCAGCAGCTTAGGACAGGGGCGCGTCTATGGCTACACCTTC.

This rearrangement joins TRBV28 to TRBJ2-4; 11 bases are a match to TRBD1. The CDR3 has 16 residues. V trimming: 5 bases; J trimming: 6 bases; junction bases outside the gene matches: 9. Germline V gives CDR1 MDHEN, CDR2 SYDVKM. CDR3 region: CASSPHGQGASNIQYF. The CDR3 DNA reads as TGTGCCAGCAGTCCCCACGGACAGGGGGCTTCAAACATTCAGTACTTC.

This chain uses TRBV7-9 with TRBJ2-5, with D possibly being TRBD2 (5 bases). Germline CDR1 and CDR2: SEHNR and FQNEAQ (reference sequence). The CDR3 totals 13 residues. V lost 1 base, J lost 5 bases, and 8 bases lay in between. The CDR3 is CASSLDGKETQYF. CDR3 in DNA: TGTGCCAGCAGCTTAGACGGGAAGGAGACCCAGTACTTC.

This rearrangement joins TRBV27 to TRBJ1-4; D unresolved. The CDR3 sequence is 15 residues long. V was pared by 6 bases and J by 0 bases, with 11 bases between. Germline loops: CDR1 MNHEY, CDR2 SMNVEV (reference sequence). The CDR3 region has the DNA TGTGCCAGCAGGCGCCATGATGCAACTAATGAAAAACTGTTTTTT. Its protein is CASRRHDATNEKLFF.

The chain is built from TRBV5-1 and TRBJ1-6; 8 nucleotides match TRBD1. CDR1 and CDR2 from the germline V gene are SGHRS and YFSETQ. The CDR3 totals 17 residues. Losses at the gene ends were 2 bases for V and 0 bases for J; bases not matched to a gene: 4. CDR3 amino acids: CASSLSGGASYNSPLHF. CDR3 DNA: TGCGCCAGCAGCTTATCAGGGGGCGCCTCCTATAATTCACCCCTCCACTTT. Complete variable domain (other parts from reference TRBV5-1 and TRBJ1-6): KAGVTQTPRYLIKTRGQQVTLSCSPISGHRSVSWYQQTPGQGLQFLFEYFSETQRNKGNFPGRFSGRQFSNSRSEMNVSTLELGDSALYLCASSLSGGASYNSPLHFGNGTRLTVT.

The rearrangement links TRBV6-5 to TRBJ1-1; 11 bases are shared with TRBD1. Germline-derived CDR1 and CDR2 are MNHEY and SVGAGI. Trimming cost V 5 bases and J 9 bases; bases outside gene matches: 8. The CDR3 sequence is 14 residues long. CDR3 sequence reads: CASSPSGTGGKAFF. DNA for the CDR3: TGTGCCAGCAGTCCTTCCGGGACAGGGGGGAAAGCTTTCTTT.

The chain joins TRBV7-2 to TRBJ1-5, with D possibly matching TRBD1 (6 bases). Germline loops: CDR1 SGHTA, CDR2 FQGNSA. The V and J ends lost 7 bases and 2 bases respectively, with 21 bases between them. This CDR3 spans 17 amino acids. The CDR3 region is CASNPISGAPGNQPQHF. In DNA form, the CDR3 reads TGTGCCAGCAATCCCATTTCGGGGGCGCCGGGCAATCAGCCCCAGCATTTT.

This clone was recorded once. The chain couples TRBV10-2 to TRBJ1-5; TRBD1 aligns across 7 bases. The V and J ends lost 10 bases and 0 bases, in that order; junction bases with no gene match: 6. The CDR3 spans 14 residues. The germline V gene encodes CDR1 WSHSY and CDR2 SAAADI. The CDR3 here is CATRQGNSNQPQHF. The CDR3 DNA sequence: TGCGCCACAAGACAGGGAAATAGCAATCAGCCCCAGCATTTT.

CDR3 nucleotides: TGTGCCAGCAGGGACCGTGGGACTGCTTACGAGCAGTACTTC. Translated, it gives CASRDRGTAYEQYF. V usage is TRBV2 and J usage is TRBJ2-7; weak D call: TRBD2 (6 bases). Trimming took 6 bases from V and 4 from J, leaving 16 bases between them. Germline-derived CDR1 and CDR2 are SNHLY and FYNNEI. The CDR3 is 14 residues long. The variable domain in full, completed from reference TRBV2 and TRBJ2-7, reads EPEVTQTPSHQVTQMGQEVILRCVPISNHLYFYWYRQILGQKVEFLVSFYNNEISEKSEIFDDQFSVERPDGSNFTLKIRSTKLEDSAMYFCASRDRGTAYEQYFGPGTRLTVT.

The genes are TRBV3-1 (or the pseudogene TRBV3-2) and TRBJ2-4, with 10 bases identical to TRBD2. Germline-derived CDR1 and CDR2 are LGHDT and YNNKEL (reference sequence). The V and J ends lost 1 base and 8 bases, in that order; junction bases with no gene match: 8. This CDR3 is 16 amino acids long. The CDR3 sequence is CASSQAASGRGYIQYF. CDR3 sequence (DNA): TGTGCCAGCAGCCAAGCGGCCAGCGGGAGGGGGTACATTCAGTACTTC.

V is TRBV4-3 and J is TRBJ1-2, with D possibly being TRBD1 (5 bases). Trimming took off 4 bases at V and 0 bases at J, with 15 bases between the two ends. This CDR3 region has 16 residues. Germline lookup yields CDR1 LGHNA and CDR2 YSLEER. CDR3 region: CASSPYSGRSNYGYTF. The CDR3 coding sequence is TGCGCCAGCAGCCCATATTCAGGGAGATCTAACTATGGCTACACCTTC.

Concerning this clone: Other DNA variants within this sample encode the same CDR3. For the CDR3, the DNA is TGTGCCAGCAGCCAAGTTGCAGATACGCAGTATTTT. It encodes CASSQVADTQYF. V is TRBV14 and J is TRBJ2-3; no firm D call. V dropped 1 base and J dropped 4 bases, with 3 bases sitting between them. Per germline, CDR1 SGHDN and CDR2 FVKESK. The CDR3 is made up of 12 amino acids.

The chain combines TRBV7-2 with TRBJ2-5; D perhaps matches TRBD1 (6 bases). Germline V lookup: CDR1 SGHTA, CDR2 FQGNSA. Trimming took 5 bases from V and 7 from J, leaving 20 bases between them. This CDR3 has 15 residues. The CDR3 DNA reads TGTGCCAGCAGCCTAGGGGACATCCGTTTGCGGACCCAGTACTTC. Translation: CASSLGDIRLRTQYF.

The V gene is TRBV4-3, the J gene TRBJ2-6; 7 bases match TRBD2. The CDR3 runs 17 residues. CDR1 and CDR2 (germline): LGHNA, YSLEER. J gave up 0 bases and V 0 bases, and 2 bases lay outside the gene matches. The CDR3 loop reads CASSQDWGGSGANVLTF. The CDR3 region has the DNA TGCGCCAGCAGCCAAGATTGGGGGGGCTCTGGGGCCAACGTCCTGACTTTC.

This chain connects TRBV5-1 to TRBJ1-2, with 9 nucleotides matching TRBD1. CDR1 is SGHRS, CDR2 YFSETQ, per germline. The length of the CDR3 is 15 residues. Unmatched junction bases numbered 4, after V lost 0 bases and J lost 4 bases. CDR3 in amino acids: CASSLADRGLYGYTF. In nucleotides, the CDR3 is TGCGCCAGCAGCTTGGCGGACAGGGGCCTCTATGGCTACACCTTC.

This clone was seen a single time. The J gene is TRBJ2-5, the V gene TRBV6-1, with 8 bases lining up with TRBD1. The CDR3 is 15 amino acids. The V and J ends lost 2 bases and 4 bases, in that order; junction bases with no gene match: 6. The germline CDR1 and CDR2 sequences are MNHNS and SASEGT. CDR3 region: CASSEKAGGAETQYF. CDR3 DNA: TGTGCCAGCAGTGAAAAGGCAGGGGGCGCAGAGACCCAGTACTTC.

This clone was counted once. This chain connects TRBV7-2 to TRBJ2-2; D gene unclear. This CDR3 has 14 residues. V lost 3 bases to trimming and J lost 5 bases, with 10 bases between them. Germline assignment: CDR1 SGHTA and CDR2 FQGNSA. The CDR3 reads CASSFDSLTGELFF. The CDR3 region has the DNA TGTGCCAGCAGCTTTGACTCTTTGACCGGGGAGCTGTTTTTT. Complete variable domain (other parts from reference TRBV7-2 and TRBJ2-2): GAGVSQSPSNKVTEKGKDVELRCDPISGHTALYWYRQSLGQGLEFLIYFQGNSAPDKSGLPSDRFSAERTGGSVSTLTIQRTQQEDSAVYLCASSFDSLTGELFFGEGSRLTVL.

The chain carries TRBV7-8 and TRBJ2-7; 10 bases fit TRBD2. Germline CDR1 SGHVS, CDR2 FQNEAQ. The CDR3 is made up of 16 amino acids. Trimming at V came to 1 base and at J to 2 bases, leaving 5 bases not matched to a gene. The CDR3 region is CASSLVSSGRPYEQYF. CDR3 nucleotides: TGTGCCAGCAGCTTAGTATCTAGCGGGAGACCCTACGAGCAGTACTTC. Combining the CDR3 with reference TRBV7-8 and TRBJ2-7 gives the whole variable domain GAGVSQSPRYKVAKRGQDVALRCDPISGHVSLFWYQQALGQGPEFLTYFQNEAQLDKSGLPSDRFFAERPEGSVSTLKIQRTQQEDSAVYLCASSLVSSGRPYEQYFGPGTRLTVT.

The genes are TRBV4-1 and TRBJ1-2; D is perhaps TRBD1 (6 bases). This CDR3 comprises 19 residues. Germline CDR1 MGHRA, CDR2 YSYEKL. The V end was cut by 1 base, the J end by 1 base, with 22 bases between. The CDR3 reads CASSQVLNEGGRNNYGYTF. In nucleotides, the CDR3 is TGCGCCAGCAGCCAAGTTCTCAATGAGGGGGGACGAAATAACTATGGCTACACCTTC.